A selection of T cell receptor beta chains follows, all from one sample in a study of T cell responses to AZD1222 COVID-19 vaccine. The assay was immunoSEQ multiplex PCR, and TCRdb's table has in-frame clones only and misses some. The table has around 78,000 clones, around 86% seen once. The sample here was peripheral blood, taken on day 0 of AZD1222 vaccination. Every receptor here comes from an adult in good health. The CDR3 runs from the conserved cysteine through the conserved F or W. Each record gives: CDR3 protein, CDR3 DNA, V gene, J gene, D gene, clone size. D genes are given only for firm matches. Rows give clone size only sometimes, using once, few, many, or a class for an expanded clone.

CASSSDGGWNEQFF	TGTGCCAGCAGCTCAGACGGAGGGTGGAATGAGCAGTTCTTC	TRBV11-3	TRBJ2-1	NA	NA
CASSDSDTGELFF	TGTGCCAGCAGTGACTCGGACACCGGGGAGCTGTTTTTT	TRBV6-4	TRBJ2-2	NA	NA
CASSPDGTVEQYF	TGTGCCAGCTCACCAGATGGGACAGTCGAGCAGTACTTC	TRBV18	TRBJ2-7	TRBD1	NA
CASSLRRGLFTGELFF	TGTGCCAGCAGTTTACGGCGGGGCCTATTTACCGGGGAGCTGTTTTTT	TRBV28	TRBJ2-2	NA	few
CASSRGLDSQQFF	TGTGCCAGCAGTCGGGGCCTGGACTCTCAGCAGTTCTTC	TRBV27	TRBJ2-1	NA	once
CASSATESRVNYGYTF	TGTGCCAGCAGCGCCACAGAAAGTCGCGTTAACTATGGCTACACCTTC	TRBV9	TRBJ1-2	NA	NA
CASSFAGTEAFF	TGTGCCAGCAGCTTCGCGGGGACTGAAGCTTTCTTT	TRBV6-6	TRBJ1-1	NA	NA
CASSLAGQHYGYTF	TGCGCCAGCAGCTTGGCCGGACAGCACTATGGCTACACCTTC	TRBV5-1	TRBJ1-2	NA	NA
CASSARLAGGPRDEQYF	TGTGCCAGCAGTGCCCGACTAGCGGGGGGCCCCCGCGACGAGCAGTACTTC	TRBV6-2/TRBV6-3	TRBJ2-7	TRBD2	NA
CASSLSDNSPLHF	TGTGCCAGCAGCCTCTCCGACAATTCACCCCTCCACTTT	TRBV14	TRBJ1-6	NA	NA
CASSTYENYGYTF	TGTGCCAGCAGTACTTATGAAAACTATGGCTACACCTTC	TRBV7-9	TRBJ1-2	NA	NA
CASGGQANTGELFF	TGTGCCAGCGGTGGACAGGCGAACACCGGGGAGCTGTTTTTT	TRBV7-6	TRBJ2-2	TRBD1	NA
CASSGLTGSQPQHF	TGTGCCAGCAGTGGACTTACAGGGAGTCAGCCCCAGCATTTT	TRBV2	TRBJ1-5	NA	NA
CASSNRPALRTGNTEAFF	TGTGCCAGTAGTAATCGCCCAGCTCTTAGGACAGGGAACACTGAAGCTTTCTTT	TRBV19	TRBJ1-1	TRBD1	NA
CASSQNRDSNYGYTF	TGCGCCAGCAGCCAGAACCGGGACAGCAACTATGGCTACACCTTC	TRBV4-1	TRBJ1-2	TRBD1	NA
CASSTGPVGEQYF	TGTGCCAGCAGCACCGGACCCGTAGGCGAGCAGTACTTC	TRBV7-2	TRBJ2-7	NA	NA
CAWSPLANQPQHF	TGTGCCTGGAGTCCACTGGCGAATCAGCCCCAGCATTTT	TRBV30	TRBJ1-5	NA	few
CASSLGGSRGTEAFF	TGTGCCAGCAGCTTAGGGGGCTCGCGGGGCACTGAAGCTTTCTTT	TRBV7-2	TRBJ1-1	NA	NA
CASSQGGLDEKLFF	TGCGCCAGCAGTCAAGGGGGGTTAGATGAAAAACTGTTTTTT	TRBV10-2	TRBJ1-4	NA	once
CASSPEQATYQPQHF	TGTGCCAGCTCACCAGAGCAGGCTACTTATCAGCCCCAGCATTTT	TRBV18	TRBJ1-5	NA	NA
CASSQRSTGAEQFF	TGTGCCAGCAGTCAGCGGTCGACGGGGGCAGAGCAGTTCTTC	TRBV28	TRBJ2-1	NA	NA
CASSLGGTGSYEQYF	TGTGCCAGCAGTTTAGGGGGGACAGGGTCCTACGAGCAGTACTTC	TRBV28	TRBJ2-7	TRBD1	NA
CASSFGTGGYGYTF	TGTGCCAGCAGTTTTGGGACAGGGGGCTATGGCTACACCTTC	TRBV28	TRBJ1-2	TRBD1	few
CASLPSGMAGELFF	TGTGCCAGTCTGCCCTCGGGCATGGCCGGGGAGCTGTTTTTT	TRBV7-2	TRBJ2-2	NA	NA
CASSLARSYEQYF	TGTGCCAGCAGTTTAGCCAGAAGCTACGAGCAGTACTTC	TRBV27	TRBJ2-7	NA	NA
CASSERDFAKNIQYF	TGTGCCAGCAGCGAAAGGGACTTCGCCAAAAACATTCAGTACTTC	TRBV5-6	TRBJ2-4	NA	once
CASSLGGGRTAEAFF	TGTGCCAGCAGCTTAGGTGGGGGCCGCACCGCTGAAGCTTTCTTT	TRBV11-2	TRBJ1-1	NA	once
CASSQGASDSYEQYF	TGTGCCAGCAGCCAAGGGGCGTCAGATTCGTACGAGCAGTACTTC	TRBV3-1/TRBV3-2	TRBJ2-7	NA	NA
CASSERGGGSYNEQFF	TGTGCCAGCAGTGAACGAGGCGGGGGGAGCTACAATGAGCAGTTCTTC	TRBV6-1	TRBJ2-1	TRBD2	NA
CAWRGRVDSPLHF	TGTGCCTGGAGGGGGCGGGTAGATTCACCCCTCCACTTT	TRBV30	TRBJ1-6	NA	NA
CASSYSPPGQGPGEQYF	TGTGCCAGCAGTTACTCCCCCCCGGGACAGGGGCCGGGAGAGCAGTACTTC	TRBV6-2/TRBV6-3	TRBJ2-7	TRBD1	NA
CASSLGGRGPRGNTEAFF	TGTGCCAGCAGCTTGGGCGGCAGGGGGCCGAGGGGAAACACTGAAGCTTTCTTT	TRBV5-5	TRBJ1-1	TRBD1	NA
CASSYDPVGNTEAFF	TGTGCCAGCAGCTACGACCCAGTAGGGAACACTGAAGCTTTCTTT	TRBV7-9	TRBJ1-1	NA	NA
CASSLGGPLNEQFF	TGCGCCAGCAGCTTGGGGGGCCCCCTTAATGAGCAGTTCTTC	TRBV5-1	TRBJ2-1	NA	NA
CASQDSVGNTIYF	TGTGCCAGCCAGGACAGTGTAGGAAACACCATATATTTT	TRBV28	TRBJ1-3	NA	NA
CASSRIGGTEAFF	TGTGCCAGCAGCCGCATCGGGGGCACTGAAGCTTTCTTT	TRBV3-1/TRBV3-2	TRBJ1-1	NA	NA
CASRFSPNQPQHF	TGTGCCAGCCGGTTCAGCCCCAATCAGCCCCAGCATTTT	TRBV27	TRBJ1-5	NA	NA
CASSLSRGGEKLFF	TGTGCCAGCAGTTTATCCAGGGGTGGTGAAAAACTGTTTTTT	TRBV27	TRBJ1-4	NA	NA
CASSLGSGYTDTQYF	TGTGCCAGCAGTTTGGGTAGCGGGTACACAGATACGCAGTATTTT	TRBV27	TRBJ2-3	TRBD2	NA
CASSDGSLYGYTF	TGTGCCAGCTCAGATGGGTCACTCTATGGCTACACCTTC	TRBV18	TRBJ1-2	NA	NA
CASSFRGNEQFF	TGTGCCAGCAGCTTCCGGGGGAATGAGCAGTTCTTC	TRBV5-4	TRBJ2-1	NA	NA
CASSYFLDDEQFF	TGTGCCAGCAGTTACTTTCTGGATGATGAGCAGTTCTTC	TRBV6-6	TRBJ2-1	NA	NA
CASSSPGQRNSPLHF	TGTGCCAGCAGTTCCCCGGGACAGCGGAATTCACCCCTCCACTTT	TRBV6-2/TRBV6-3	TRBJ1-6	TRBD1	NA
CASSPTVSGNTIYF	TGTGCCAGTAGCCCGACGGTCTCTGGAAACACCATATATTTT	TRBV19	TRBJ1-3	NA	NA
CASSPGGASNQPQHF	TGTGCCAGCTCACCGGGGGGAGCAAGCAATCAGCCCCAGCATTTT	TRBV18	TRBJ1-5	NA	once
CASSWGTGTYEQYF	TGTGCCAGCAGCTGGGGGACTGGAACCTACGAGCAGTACTTC	TRBV5-4	TRBJ2-7	NA	once
CAWSFRFWAGGDEKLFF	TGTGCCTGGAGTTTCCGATTCTGGGCAGGGGGCGATGAAAAACTGTTTTTT	TRBV30	TRBJ1-4	TRBD1	NA
CASSQDLRETQYF	TGCGCCAGCAGCCAAGATCTAAGGGAGACCCAGTACTTC	TRBV4-3	TRBJ2-5	NA	NA
CASSPRERMPGPLTGTEAFF	TGTGCCAGCAGTCCCCGGGAACGGATGCCGGGACCTCTAACAGGCACTGAAGCTTTCTTT	TRBV2	TRBJ1-1	NA	NA
CASSLSVTYGGYEQYF	TGTGCCAGCAGTTTATCGGTCACTTACGGGGGCTACGAGCAGTACTTC	TRBV27	TRBJ2-7	NA	few
CASASSSTDTQYF	TGTGCCAGCGCTAGTTCGAGCACAGATACGCAGTATTTT	TRBV7-9	TRBJ2-3	NA	once
CASSLDGGTTDTQYF	TGTGCCAGCAGCTTAGACGGGGGCACCACAGATACGCAGTATTTT	TRBV7-3	TRBJ2-3	NA	NA
CSARDPYGYTF	TGCAGTGCTAGAGATCCCTATGGCTACACCTTC	TRBV20-1	TRBJ1-2	NA	NA
CSSSEDENTEAFF	TGCTCCTCATCCGAGGACGAGAACACTGAAGCTTTCTTT	TRBV12-5	TRBJ1-1	NA	NA
CASSLLAGAPLGEQFF	TGTGCCAGCAGTTTATTAGCGGGGGCGCCATTGGGCGAGCAGTTCTTC	TRBV6-5	TRBJ2-1	TRBD2	NA
CASSRRRGPATNEKLFF	TGTGCCAGCAGCCGTCGGAGGGGACCAGCAACTAATGAAAAACTGTTTTTT	TRBV7-3	TRBJ1-4	NA	NA
CATSRDGEGQGSPLHF	TGTGCCACCAGCAGAGATGGGGAGGGGCAGGGGTCACCCCTCCACTTT	TRBV15	TRBJ1-6	NA	NA